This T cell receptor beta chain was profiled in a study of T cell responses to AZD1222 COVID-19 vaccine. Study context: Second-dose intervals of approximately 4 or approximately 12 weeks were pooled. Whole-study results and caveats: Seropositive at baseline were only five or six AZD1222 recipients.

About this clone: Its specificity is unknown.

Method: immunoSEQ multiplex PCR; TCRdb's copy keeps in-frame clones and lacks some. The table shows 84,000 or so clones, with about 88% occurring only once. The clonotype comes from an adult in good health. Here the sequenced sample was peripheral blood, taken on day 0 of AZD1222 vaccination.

The CDR3 DNA reads as TGTGCCAGTTTAGCGGGAGTAAGCGGGGAGCTGTTTTTT. Translation: CASLAGVSGELFF. This chain joins TRBV19 and TRBJ2-2, with TRBD2 identical over 9 bases. This CDR3 spans 13 amino acids. The germline gives CDR1 LNHDA, CDR2 SQIVND (reference sequence). The ends lost 8 bases at V and 7 bases at J; junction bases unmatched: 5.